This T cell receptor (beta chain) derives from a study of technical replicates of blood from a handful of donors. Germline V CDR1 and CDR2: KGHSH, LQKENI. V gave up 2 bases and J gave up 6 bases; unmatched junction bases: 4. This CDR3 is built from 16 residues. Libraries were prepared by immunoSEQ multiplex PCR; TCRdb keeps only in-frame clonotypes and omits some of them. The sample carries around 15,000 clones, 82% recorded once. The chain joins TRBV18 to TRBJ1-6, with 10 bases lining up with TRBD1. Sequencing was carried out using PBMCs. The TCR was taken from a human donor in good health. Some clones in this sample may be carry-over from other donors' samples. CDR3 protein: CASSPTGTGANSPLHF. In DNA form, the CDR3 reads TGTGCCAGCTCACCAACCGGGACAGGGGCTAATTCACCCCTCCACTTT.